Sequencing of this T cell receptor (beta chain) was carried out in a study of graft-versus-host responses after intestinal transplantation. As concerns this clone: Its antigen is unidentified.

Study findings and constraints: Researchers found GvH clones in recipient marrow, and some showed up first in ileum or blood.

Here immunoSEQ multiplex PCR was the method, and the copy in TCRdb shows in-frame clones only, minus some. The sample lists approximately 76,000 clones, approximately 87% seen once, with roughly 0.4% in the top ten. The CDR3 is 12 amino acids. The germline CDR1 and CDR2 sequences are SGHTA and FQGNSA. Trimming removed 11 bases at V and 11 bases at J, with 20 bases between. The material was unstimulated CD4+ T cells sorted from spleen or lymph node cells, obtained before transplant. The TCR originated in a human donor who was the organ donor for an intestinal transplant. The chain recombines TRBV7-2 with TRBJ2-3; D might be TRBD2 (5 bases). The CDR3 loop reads CASSRGRLKQYF. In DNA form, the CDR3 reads TGTGCCTCCAGCAGAGGGAGACTAAAGCAGTATTTT.